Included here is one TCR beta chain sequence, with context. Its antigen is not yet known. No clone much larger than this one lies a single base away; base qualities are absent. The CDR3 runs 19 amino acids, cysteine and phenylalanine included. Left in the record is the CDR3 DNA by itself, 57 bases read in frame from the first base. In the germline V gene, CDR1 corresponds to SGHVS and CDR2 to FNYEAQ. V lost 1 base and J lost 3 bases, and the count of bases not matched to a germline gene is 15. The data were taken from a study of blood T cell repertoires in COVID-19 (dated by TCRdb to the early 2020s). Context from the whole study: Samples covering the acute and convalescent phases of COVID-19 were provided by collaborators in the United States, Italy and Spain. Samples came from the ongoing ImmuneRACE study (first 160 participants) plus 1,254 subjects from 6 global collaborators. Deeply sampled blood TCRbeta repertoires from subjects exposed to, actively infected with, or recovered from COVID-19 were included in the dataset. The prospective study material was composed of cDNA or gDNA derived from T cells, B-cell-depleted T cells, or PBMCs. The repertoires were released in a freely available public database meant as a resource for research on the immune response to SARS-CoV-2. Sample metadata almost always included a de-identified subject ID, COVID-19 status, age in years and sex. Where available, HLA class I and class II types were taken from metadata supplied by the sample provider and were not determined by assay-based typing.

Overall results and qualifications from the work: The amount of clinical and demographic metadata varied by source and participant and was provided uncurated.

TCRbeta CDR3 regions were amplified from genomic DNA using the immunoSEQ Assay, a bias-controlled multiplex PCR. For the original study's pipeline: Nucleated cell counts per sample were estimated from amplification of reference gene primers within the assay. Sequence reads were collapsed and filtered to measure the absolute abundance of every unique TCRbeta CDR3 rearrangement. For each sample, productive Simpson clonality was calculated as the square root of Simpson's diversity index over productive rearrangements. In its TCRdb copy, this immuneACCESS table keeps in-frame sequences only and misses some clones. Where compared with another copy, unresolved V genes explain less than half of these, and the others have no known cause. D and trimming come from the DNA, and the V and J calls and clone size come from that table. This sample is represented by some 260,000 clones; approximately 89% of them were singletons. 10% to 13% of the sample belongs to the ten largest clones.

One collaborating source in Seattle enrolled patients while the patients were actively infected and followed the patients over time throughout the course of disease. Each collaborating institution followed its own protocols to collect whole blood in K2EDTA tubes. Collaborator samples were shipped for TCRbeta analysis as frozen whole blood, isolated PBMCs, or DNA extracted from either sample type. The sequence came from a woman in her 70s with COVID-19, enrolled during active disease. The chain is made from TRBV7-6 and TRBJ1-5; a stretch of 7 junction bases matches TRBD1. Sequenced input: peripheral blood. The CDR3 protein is CASSLVFVREGAYNQPQHF. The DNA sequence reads TGTGCCAGCAGCTTAGTGTTTGTTCGAGAGGGGGCGTACAATCAGCCCCAGCATTTT.